What follows are 2 T cell receptor beta chains derived from one specimen sequenced in a study of CD8+CD57+ T cells in acquired aplastic anemia. The authors sequenced patients whose flow cytometry had shown CD8+CD57+ cell expansion. Genomic DNA served as template for TCR beta VDJ and CDR3 profiling. TCRdb re-called the reads with MiXCR, one entry per CDR3 protein. The repertoire includes about 150,000 distinct CDR3 sequences, around half of them detected once, and approximately 12% sits in the top ten. What was sequenced was sorted CD4+, CD8+, or CD8+CD57+ T cells (not recorded which) from PBMCs. The receptors were gathered from a human donor with aplastic anemia.

In this sample, this clonotype turned up once. The chain couples TRBV29-1 to TRBJ1-2; D is unresolved. Germline V lookup: CDR1 SQVTM, CDR2 ANQGSEA. This CDR3 contains 13 residues. Trimming removed 4 bases at V and 4 bases at J, with 13 bases between. CDR3 DNA: TGCAGCGTTGGTATCGTTGACCTCTATGGCTACACCTTC. It is translated as CSVGIVDLYGYTF.

This clonotype was found many times. CDR3 sequence reads: CASSLAAGGITDTQYF. In nucleotides, the CDR3 is TGTGCCAGCAGCTTGGCGGCGGGGGGAATCACAGATACGCAGTATTTT. The chain has TRBV5-6 and TRBJ2-3, with 8 nucleotides matching TRBD2. After removal of 0 bases from V and 2 bases from J, the junction contained 5 bases not matched to a gene. This CDR3 has 16 amino acids. Germline loops: CDR1 SGHDT, CDR2 YYEEEE.